The sequence of this T cell receptor beta chain was determined in a study of technical replicates of blood from a few donors. The germline V and J ends were trimmed by 1 base and 6 bases, with 20 bases remaining between them. CDR1 is SGDLS and CDR2 is YYNGEE in the germline V gene. The CDR3 loop spans 16 amino acids. Method: immunoSEQ multiplex PCR; TCRdb's copy keeps in-frame clones and lacks some. Here the sample spans 68,000 or so clones, just over 90% being singletons. The sequence derives from a human donor in good health. Some clones in this sample may be carry-over from other donors' samples. This sequence joins TRBV9 and TRBJ2-7, with D maybe TRBD2 (6 bases). The sequencing sample was made of PBMCs. CDR3 coding DNA: TGTGCCAGCAGCGTAAAGGGAGAACTAGCCGGCTCCGAGCAGTACTTC. It specifies CASSVKGELAGSEQYF.